The rows below give T cell receptor beta chains drawn from one sample of a study of blood T cell repertoires in COVID-19. The assay was immunoSEQ multiplex PCR, and TCRdb's table has in-frame clones only and misses some. The table includes fewer than 200,000 clones, over 60% detected once. Sequences were obtained from peripheral blood. The receptors derive from a man in his 60s with acute or convalescent COVID-19. Each CDR3 is given with its conserved first and last residue. The order of the fields is J gene, D gene, V gene, clone size, CDR3 protein, CDR3 DNA. D genes are given only for firm matches. Only some rows state a clone size, as once, few, many or a class for expanded clones.

J gene: TRBJ1-5
D gene: -
V gene: TRBV11-2
clone size: once
CDR3 protein: CASRAGVGNQPQHF
CDR3 DNA: TGTGCCAGCAGAGCAGGGGTCGGCAATCAGCCCCAGCATTTT

J gene: TRBJ1-5
D gene: TRBD1
V gene: TRBV6-1
clone size: -
CDR3 protein: CASSDPPGTEFGNQPQHF
CDR3 DNA: TGTGCCAGCAGTGATCCCCCGGGGACAGAGTTTGGTAATCAGCCCCAGCATTTT

J gene: TRBJ2-3
D gene: TRBD2
V gene: TRBV2
clone size: -
CDR3 protein: CASSISGGREDTQYF
CDR3 DNA: TGTGCCAGCAGTATTAGCGGGGGGCGGGAAGATACGCAGTATTTT

J gene: TRBJ1-5
D gene: -
V gene: TRBV3-1/TRBV3-2
clone size: -
CDR3 protein: CASSQEAGSNQPQHF
CDR3 DNA: TGTGCCAGCAGCCAAGAGGCAGGGAGCAATCAGCCCCAGCATTTT

J gene: TRBJ1-6
D gene: -
V gene: TRBV5-8
clone size: -
CDR3 protein: CASAGPYSPLHF
CDR3 DNA: TGTGCCAGCGCAGGGCCGTATTCACCCCTCCACTTT

J gene: TRBJ2-1
D gene: -
V gene: TRBV11-1
clone size: -
CDR3 protein: CASSSSPLNEQFF
CDR3 DNA: TGTGCCAGCAGCTCGAGTCCCCTCAATGAGCAGTTCTTC

J gene: TRBJ2-2
D gene: TRBD1
V gene: TRBV6-4
clone size: -
CDR3 protein: CASSRQGGTGELFF
CDR3 DNA: TGTGCCAGCAGTCGACAGGGCGGCACCGGGGAGCTGTTTTTT

J gene: TRBJ1-3
D gene: -
V gene: TRBV6-1
clone size: -
CDR3 protein: CASSEWIGPGNTIYF
CDR3 DNA: TGTGCCAGCAGTGAGTGGATTGGGCCGGGAAACACCATATATTTT

J gene: TRBJ1-2
D gene: -
V gene: TRBV28
clone size: few
CDR3 protein: CASSLEVGGYGYTF
CDR3 DNA: TGTGCCAGCAGTTTGGAGGTCGGTGGCTATGGCTACACCTTC

J gene: TRBJ2-3
D gene: -
V gene: TRBV7-2
clone size: few
CDR3 protein: CASSLKAGAGTDTQYF
CDR3 DNA: TGTGCCAGCAGCTTAAAAGCAGGAGCGGGCACAGATACGCAGTATTTT

J gene: TRBJ1-2
D gene: TRBD1
V gene: TRBV7-2
clone size: -
CDR3 protein: CASSETALTGGQGYTF
CDR3 DNA: TGTGCCAGCAGCGAAACCGCTTTAACAGGGGGCCAGGGCTACACCTTC

J gene: TRBJ1-2
D gene: -
V gene: TRBV4-1
clone size: -
CDR3 protein: CASSHRLDYGYTF
CDR3 DNA: TGCGCCAGCAGCCACAGACTAGACTATGGCTACACCTTC

J gene: TRBJ2-3
D gene: TRBD2
V gene: TRBV30
clone size: -
CDR3 protein: CAWSPAGGPRDTQYF
CDR3 DNA: TGTGCCTGGTCGCCAGCGGGGGGGCCAAGGGATACGCAGTATTTT

J gene: TRBJ1-1
D gene: -
V gene: TRBV6-5
clone size: -
CDR3 protein: CASSYWGVGAEAFF
CDR3 DNA: TGTGCCAGCAGTTACTGGGGGGTGGGCGCTGAAGCTTTCTTT

J gene: TRBJ1-4
D gene: -
V gene: TRBV11-2
clone size: -
CDR3 protein: CASRTLTGRSTNEKLFF
CDR3 DNA: TGTGCCAGCAGGACCTTGACAGGCCGATCAACTAATGAAAAACTGTTTTTT

J gene: TRBJ1-4
D gene: -
V gene: TRBV19
clone size: -
CDR3 protein: CASSITATNEKLFF
CDR3 DNA: TGTGCCAGTAGTATAACGGCAACTAATGAAAAACTGTTTTTT

J gene: TRBJ1-4
D gene: -
V gene: TRBV18
clone size: -
CDR3 protein: CASSPVQNNEKLFF
CDR3 DNA: TGTGCCAGCTCACCCGTACAGAATAATGAAAAACTGTTTTTT

J gene: TRBJ1-1
D gene: -
V gene: TRBV13
clone size: -
CDR3 protein: CASSWRDVKTFF
CDR3 DNA: TGTGCCAGCAGCTGGAGGGACGTTAAAACTTTCTTT

J gene: TRBJ2-7
D gene: TRBD2
V gene: TRBV4-2
clone size: -
CDR3 protein: CASSLTSGGPYEQYF
CDR3 DNA: TGTGCCAGCAGCCTTACTAGCGGGGGACCCTACGAGCAGTACTTC

J gene: TRBJ1-2
D gene: -
V gene: TRBV10-1
clone size: -
CDR3 protein: CATPYTTGPPPNYGYTF
CDR3 DNA: TGCGCCACCCCGTACACCACAGGGCCCCCCCCCAACTATGGCTACACCTTC

J gene: TRBJ2-3
D gene: -
V gene: TRBV11-3
clone size: -
CDR3 protein: CASSPTRSTDTQYF
CDR3 DNA: TGTGCCAGCAGCCCGACACGGAGCACAGATACGCAGTATTTT

J gene: TRBJ1-3
D gene: -
V gene: TRBV7-2
clone size: -
CDR3 protein: CASTHRVGGNTIYF
CDR3 DNA: TGTGCCAGCACCCACAGGGTTGGTGGAAACACCATATATTTT

J gene: TRBJ1-2
D gene: -
V gene: TRBV2
clone size: -
CDR3 protein: CASSNSQGSGYTF
CDR3 DNA: TGTGCCAGCAGTAACTCACAGGGTTCCGGCTACACCTTC

J gene: TRBJ1-2
D gene: -
V gene: TRBV30
clone size: -
CDR3 protein: CAWSAQGYYGYTF
CDR3 DNA: TGTGCCTGGAGTGCACAGGGCTACTATGGCTACACCTTC

J gene: TRBJ1-1
D gene: -
V gene: TRBV6-5
clone size: -
CDR3 protein: CASSYELLNTEAFF
CDR3 DNA: TGTGCCAGCAGTTACGAGCTTTTGAACACTGAAGCTTTCTTT

J gene: TRBJ2-1
D gene: -
V gene: TRBV2
clone size: -
CDR3 protein: CASSEAGGNEQFF
CDR3 DNA: TGTGCCAGCAGTGAAGCTGGGGGGAATGAGCAGTTCTTC